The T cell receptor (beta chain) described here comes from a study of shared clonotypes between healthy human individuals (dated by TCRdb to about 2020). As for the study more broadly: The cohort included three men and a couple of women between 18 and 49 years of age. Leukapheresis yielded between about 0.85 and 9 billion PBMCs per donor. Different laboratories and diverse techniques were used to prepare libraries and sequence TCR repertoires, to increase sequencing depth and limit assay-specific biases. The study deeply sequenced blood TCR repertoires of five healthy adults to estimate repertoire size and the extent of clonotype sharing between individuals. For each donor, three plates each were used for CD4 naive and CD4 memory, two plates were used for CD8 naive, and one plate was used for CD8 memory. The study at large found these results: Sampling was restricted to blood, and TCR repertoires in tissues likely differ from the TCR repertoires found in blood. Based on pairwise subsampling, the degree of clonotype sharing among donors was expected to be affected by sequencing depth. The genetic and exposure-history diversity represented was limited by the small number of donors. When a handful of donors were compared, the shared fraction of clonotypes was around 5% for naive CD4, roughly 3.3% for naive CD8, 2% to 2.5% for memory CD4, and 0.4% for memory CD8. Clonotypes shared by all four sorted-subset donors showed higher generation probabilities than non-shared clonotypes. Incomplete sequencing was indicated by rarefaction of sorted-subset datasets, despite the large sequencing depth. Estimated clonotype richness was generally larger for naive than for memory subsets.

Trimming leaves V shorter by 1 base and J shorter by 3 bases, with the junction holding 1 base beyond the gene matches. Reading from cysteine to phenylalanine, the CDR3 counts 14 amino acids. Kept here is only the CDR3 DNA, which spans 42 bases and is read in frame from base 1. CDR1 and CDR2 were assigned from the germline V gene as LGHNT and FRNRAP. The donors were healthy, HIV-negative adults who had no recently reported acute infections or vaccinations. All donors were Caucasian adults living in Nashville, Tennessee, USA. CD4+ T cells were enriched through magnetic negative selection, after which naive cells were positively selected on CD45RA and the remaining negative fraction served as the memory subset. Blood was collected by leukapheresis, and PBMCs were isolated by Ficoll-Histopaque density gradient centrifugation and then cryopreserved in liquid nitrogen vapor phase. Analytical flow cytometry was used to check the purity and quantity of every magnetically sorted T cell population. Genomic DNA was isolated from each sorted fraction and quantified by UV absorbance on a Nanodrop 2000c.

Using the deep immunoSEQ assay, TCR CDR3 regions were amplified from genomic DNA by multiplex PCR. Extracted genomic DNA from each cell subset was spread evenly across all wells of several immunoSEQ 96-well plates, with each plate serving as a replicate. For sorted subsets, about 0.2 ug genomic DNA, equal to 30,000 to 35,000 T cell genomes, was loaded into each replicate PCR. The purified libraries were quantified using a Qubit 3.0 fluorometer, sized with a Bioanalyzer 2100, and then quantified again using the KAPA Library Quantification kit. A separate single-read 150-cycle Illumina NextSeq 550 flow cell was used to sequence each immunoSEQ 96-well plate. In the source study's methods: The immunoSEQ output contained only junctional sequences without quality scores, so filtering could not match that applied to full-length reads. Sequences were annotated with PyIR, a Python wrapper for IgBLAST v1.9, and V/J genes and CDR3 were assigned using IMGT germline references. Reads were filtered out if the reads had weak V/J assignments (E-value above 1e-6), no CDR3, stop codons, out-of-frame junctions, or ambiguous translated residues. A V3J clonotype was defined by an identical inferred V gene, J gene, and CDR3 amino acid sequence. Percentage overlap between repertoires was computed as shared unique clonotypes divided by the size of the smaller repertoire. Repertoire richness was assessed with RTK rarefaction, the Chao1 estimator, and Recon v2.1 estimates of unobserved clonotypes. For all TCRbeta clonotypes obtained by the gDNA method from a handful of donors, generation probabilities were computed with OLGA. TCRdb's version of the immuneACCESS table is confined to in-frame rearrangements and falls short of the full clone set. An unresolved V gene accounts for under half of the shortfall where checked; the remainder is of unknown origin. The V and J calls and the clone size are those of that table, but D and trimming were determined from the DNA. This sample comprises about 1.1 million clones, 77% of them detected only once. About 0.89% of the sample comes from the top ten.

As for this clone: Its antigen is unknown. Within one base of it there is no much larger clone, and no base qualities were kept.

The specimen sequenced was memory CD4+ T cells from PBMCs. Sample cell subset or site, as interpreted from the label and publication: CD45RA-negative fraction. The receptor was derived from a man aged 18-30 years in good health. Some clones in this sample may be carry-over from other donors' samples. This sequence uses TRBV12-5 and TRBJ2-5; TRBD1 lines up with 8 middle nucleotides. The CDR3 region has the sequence CASGLGQGKETQYF. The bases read TGTGCTAGTGGTTTGGGACAGGGGAAAGAGACCCAGTACTTC.